The subject of this entry is one T cell receptor (beta chain). What it binds is not known. Germline-derived CDR1 and CDR2 are MGHRA and YSYEKL. The CDR3 is made up of 13 amino acids. The V end was cut by 2 bases, the J end by 6 bases, with 11 bases between. This entry is derived from a study of cytomegalovirus exposure and HLA in healthy donors. Vbeta (60) and Jbeta (13) primers were used in the PCR. Sequencing used immunoSEQ multiplex PCR; TCRdb keeps in-frame clones, though not all of them. This repertoire shows 150,000 to 200,000 clones, roughly four fifths found once; its top ten account for under 4%. Study-level points and caveats: Cytomegalovirus status, reportedly, was diagnosed with high specificity and sensitivity by the classifier.

This chain joins TRBV4-1 and TRBJ2-7; perhaps TRBD1 as D (5 bases). Material: PBMCs. The clonotype was recovered from a woman between 40 and 55 years old in good health and CMV-seronegative. The CDR3 sequence is CASSQPRGGEQYF. For the CDR3, the DNA is TGCGCCAGCAGCCAACCAAGGGGTGGCGAGCAGTACTTC.